This T cell receptor beta chain was obtained from a study of shared clonotypes between healthy human individuals. Across the study: Three plates were used per donor for CD4 naive, three for CD4 memory, two for CD8 naive and one for CD8 memory.

The CDR3 runs 13 residues. The germline CDR1 and CDR2 sequences are SGHDT and YYEEEE. The ends were cut back, 0 bases at V and 5 bases at J, with 6 bases in the middle. Data came from immunoSEQ multiplex PCR; TCRdb stores just in-frame clones and leaves some out. The table records about 700,000 clones, 74% of them present only once. Only one count was recorded for this clone. The study drew all its donors from Caucasian adults living in Nashville, Tennessee. The sample taken for sequencing was memory CD4+ T cells sorted from blood. The subset denotes: CD45RA-negative fraction. The rearrangement joins TRBV5-6 to TRBJ1-5, with D possibly matching TRBD1 (5 bases). The origin of this receptor is a woman in her 30s in good health. The CDR3 DNA reads as TGTGCCAGCAGCTTGGGAGGGGATCAGCCCCAGCATTTT. This gives the protein CASSLGGDQPQHF. Using reference TRBV5-6 and TRBJ1-5 for the parts outside the CDR3, the full variable domain is DAGVTQSPTHLIKTRGQQVTLRCSPKSGHDTVSWYQQALGQGPQFIFQYYEEEERQRGNFPDRFSGHQFPNYSSELNVNALLLGDSALYLCASSLGGDQPQHFGDGTRLSIL.